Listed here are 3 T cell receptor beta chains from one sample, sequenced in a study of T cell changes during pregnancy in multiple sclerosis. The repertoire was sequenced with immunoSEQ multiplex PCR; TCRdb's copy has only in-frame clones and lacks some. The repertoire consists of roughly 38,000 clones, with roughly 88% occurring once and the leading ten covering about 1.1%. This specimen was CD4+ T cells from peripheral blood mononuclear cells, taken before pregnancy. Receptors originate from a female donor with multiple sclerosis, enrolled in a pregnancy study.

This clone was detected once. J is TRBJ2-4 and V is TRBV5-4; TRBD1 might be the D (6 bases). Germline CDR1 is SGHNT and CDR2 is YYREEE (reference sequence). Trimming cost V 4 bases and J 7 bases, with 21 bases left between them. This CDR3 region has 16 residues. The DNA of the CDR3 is TGTGCCAGCAGCGTTGCACCGACAGGCGCCGAGAACATTCAGTACTTC. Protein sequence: CASSVAPTGAENIQYF.

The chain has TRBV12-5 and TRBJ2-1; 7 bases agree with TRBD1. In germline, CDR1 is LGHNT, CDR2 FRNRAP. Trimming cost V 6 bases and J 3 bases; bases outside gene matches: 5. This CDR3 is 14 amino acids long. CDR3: CASGSGTDYNEQFF. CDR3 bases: TGTGCTAGTGGGTCCGGGACAGACTACAATGAGCAGTTCTTC.

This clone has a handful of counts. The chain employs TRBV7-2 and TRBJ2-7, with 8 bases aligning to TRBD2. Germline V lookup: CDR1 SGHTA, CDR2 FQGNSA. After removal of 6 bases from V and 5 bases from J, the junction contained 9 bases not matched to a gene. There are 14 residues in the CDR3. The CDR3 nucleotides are TGTGCCAGCAGTTCATTGCGGGGGGCGCACGAGCAGTACTTC. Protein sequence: CASSSLRGAHEQYF.